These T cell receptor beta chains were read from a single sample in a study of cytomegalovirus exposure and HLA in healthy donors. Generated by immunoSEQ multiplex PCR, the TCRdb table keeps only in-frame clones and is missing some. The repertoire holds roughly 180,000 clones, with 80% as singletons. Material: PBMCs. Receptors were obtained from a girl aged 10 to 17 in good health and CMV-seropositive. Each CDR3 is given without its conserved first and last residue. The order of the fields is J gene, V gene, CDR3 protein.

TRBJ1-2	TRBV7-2	ASSYGSGTGVGYT
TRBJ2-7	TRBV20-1	SASGPYEQY
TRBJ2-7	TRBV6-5	ASNPVAGQPYEQY
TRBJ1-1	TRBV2	ASQGEMNTEAF
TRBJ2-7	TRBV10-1	ASGPGQGVNEQY
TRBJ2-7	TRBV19	ASGQGTYEQY
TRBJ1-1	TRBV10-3	AIRAGGGTEAF
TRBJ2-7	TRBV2	ASSREQGGYEQY
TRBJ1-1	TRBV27	ASSLTGNTEAF
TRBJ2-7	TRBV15	ATSRDQGPSGEQY
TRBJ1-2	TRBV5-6	ASSLGQFYGYT
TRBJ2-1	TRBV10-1	ASSKKPGGSYNEQF
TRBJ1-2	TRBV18	ASSHGTGLYGYT
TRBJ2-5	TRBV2	ASSDGTSGLETQY
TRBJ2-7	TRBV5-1	ASSFALAGAEEQY
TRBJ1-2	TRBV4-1	ASSQTVLGLDSANYGYT
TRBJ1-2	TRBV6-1	ASSRHVDYGYT
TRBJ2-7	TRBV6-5	ASSFSLSRGQYEQY
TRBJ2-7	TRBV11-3	ASSLWGGEQY
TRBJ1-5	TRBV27	ASSLLGQGNQPQH
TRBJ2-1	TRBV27	ASSYVAGGRSEQF
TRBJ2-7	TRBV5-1	ASSWGAGAGGSYEQY
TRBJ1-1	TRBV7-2	ASSLAPDIYLRSTEAF
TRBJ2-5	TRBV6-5	ASSPGQGKTQY
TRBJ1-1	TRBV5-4	ASSGAMDRGEAF
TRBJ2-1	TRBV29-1	SVEGLAENNEQF
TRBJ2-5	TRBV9	ASSVGQAGVGETQY
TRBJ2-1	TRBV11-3	ASSFVWGDEQF
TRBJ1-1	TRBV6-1	ASRGGRKNTEAF
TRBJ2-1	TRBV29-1	SVESYAGGTDEQF
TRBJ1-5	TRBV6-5	ASSYSRTEGQPQH
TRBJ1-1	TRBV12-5	ASGLVLGDSGEAF
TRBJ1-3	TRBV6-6	ASSYPVSGNTIY
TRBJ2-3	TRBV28	ATESGGSTDTQY
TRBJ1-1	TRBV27	ASSLIAGGGGTEAF
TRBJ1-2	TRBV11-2	ASSSAPGQGRT
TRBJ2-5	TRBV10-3	AISESQVQETQY
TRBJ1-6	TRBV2	ASSGGQGGENSPLH
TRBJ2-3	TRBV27	ASGGSGTTDTQY
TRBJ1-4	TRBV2	ASRRDRFNEKLF
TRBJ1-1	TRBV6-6	ASSYKLLNTEAF
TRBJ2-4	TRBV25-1	ASIAPGGAEENIQY
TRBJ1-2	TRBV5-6	ASSPGGAGYGYT
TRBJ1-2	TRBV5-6	ASSITTGGADYGYT